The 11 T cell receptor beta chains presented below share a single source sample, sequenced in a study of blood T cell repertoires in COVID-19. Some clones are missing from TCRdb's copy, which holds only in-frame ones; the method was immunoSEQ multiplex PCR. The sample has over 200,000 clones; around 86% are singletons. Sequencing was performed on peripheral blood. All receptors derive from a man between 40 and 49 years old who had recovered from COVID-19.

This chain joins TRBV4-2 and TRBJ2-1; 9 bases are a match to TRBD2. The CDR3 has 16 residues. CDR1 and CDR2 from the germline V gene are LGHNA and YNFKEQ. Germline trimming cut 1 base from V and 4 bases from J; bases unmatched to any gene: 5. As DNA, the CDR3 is TGTGCCAGCAGCCAAGCGACTAGCGGACATTACAATGAGCAGTTCTTC. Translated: CASSQATSGHYNEQFF.

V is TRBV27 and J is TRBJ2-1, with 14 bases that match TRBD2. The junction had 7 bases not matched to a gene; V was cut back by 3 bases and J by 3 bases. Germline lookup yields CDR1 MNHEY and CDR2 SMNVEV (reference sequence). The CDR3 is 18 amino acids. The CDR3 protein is CASSFRTSGGPIYNEQFF. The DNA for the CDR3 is TGTGCCAGCAGTTTTCGGACTAGCGGGGGGCCGATCTACAATGAGCAGTTCTTC.

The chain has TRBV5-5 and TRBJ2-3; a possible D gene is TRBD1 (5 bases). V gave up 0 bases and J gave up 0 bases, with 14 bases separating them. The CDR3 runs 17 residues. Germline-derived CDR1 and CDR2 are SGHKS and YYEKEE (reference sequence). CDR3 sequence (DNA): TGTGCCAGCAGCTTGGACCCCGACAGAGTTAGCACAGATACGCAGTATTTT. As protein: CASSLDPDRVSTDTQYF.

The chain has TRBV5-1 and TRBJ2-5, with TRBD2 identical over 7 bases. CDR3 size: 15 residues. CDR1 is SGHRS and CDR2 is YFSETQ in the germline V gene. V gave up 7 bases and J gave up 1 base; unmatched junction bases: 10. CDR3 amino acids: CASRRSGTTQETQYF. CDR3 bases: TGCGCCAGCCGCCGATCTGGGACTACCCAAGAGACCCAGTACTTC.

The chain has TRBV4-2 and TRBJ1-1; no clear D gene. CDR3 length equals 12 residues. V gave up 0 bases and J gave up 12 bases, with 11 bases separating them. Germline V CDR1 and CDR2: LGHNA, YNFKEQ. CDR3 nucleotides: TGTGCCAGCAGCCAAGATAACGGAGCGACTTTCTTT. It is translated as CASSQDNGATFF.

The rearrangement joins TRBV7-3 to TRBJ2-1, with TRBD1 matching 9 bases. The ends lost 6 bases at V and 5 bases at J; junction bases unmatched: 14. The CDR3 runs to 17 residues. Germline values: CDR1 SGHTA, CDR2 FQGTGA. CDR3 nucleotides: TGTGCCAGCAGTAGGGACAGGGTAAGATTCCCGGACAATGAGCAGTTCTTC. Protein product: CASSRDRVRFPDNEQFF.

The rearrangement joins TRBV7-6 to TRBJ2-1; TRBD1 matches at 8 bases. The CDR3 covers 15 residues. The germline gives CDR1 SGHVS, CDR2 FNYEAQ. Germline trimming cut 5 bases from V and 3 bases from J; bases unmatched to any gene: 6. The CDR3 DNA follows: TGTGCCAGCAGCACCGGACAGGGTGTCTACAATGAGCAGTTCTTC. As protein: CASSTGQGVYNEQFF.

CDR3 DNA: TGTGCCAGCAGCGTAGGACAGGTTTTCAATCAGCCCCAGCATTTT. Protein product: CASSVGQVFNQPQHF. The genes are TRBV5-8 and TRBJ1-5; 7 positions match TRBD1. V shed 4 bases, J shed 3 bases, and the junction held 7 bases outside the gene matches. CDR1 SGHTS and CDR2 YDEGEE come from the germline V gene. This CDR3 comprises 15 residues.

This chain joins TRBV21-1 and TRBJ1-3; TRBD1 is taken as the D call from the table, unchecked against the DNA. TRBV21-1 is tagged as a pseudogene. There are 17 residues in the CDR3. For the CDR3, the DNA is TGTGCCAGCATCTTTCCCTCGACACCGCTCTCTGGAAACACCATATATTTT. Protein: CASIFPSTPLSGNTIYF.

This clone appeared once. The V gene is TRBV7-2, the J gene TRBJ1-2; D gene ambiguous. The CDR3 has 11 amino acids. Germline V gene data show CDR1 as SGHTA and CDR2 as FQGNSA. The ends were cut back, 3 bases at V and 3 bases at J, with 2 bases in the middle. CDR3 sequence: CASSFDYGYTF. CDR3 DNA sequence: TGTGCCAGCAGCTTCGACTATGGCTACACCTTC.

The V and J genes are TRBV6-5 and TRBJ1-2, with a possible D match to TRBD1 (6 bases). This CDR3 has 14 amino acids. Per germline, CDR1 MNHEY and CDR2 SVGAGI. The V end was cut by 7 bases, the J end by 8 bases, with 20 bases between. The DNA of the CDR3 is TGTGCCAGCACCTCAAAGGCGGGGGCGTGGGGCTACACCTTC. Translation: CASTSKAGAWGYTF.